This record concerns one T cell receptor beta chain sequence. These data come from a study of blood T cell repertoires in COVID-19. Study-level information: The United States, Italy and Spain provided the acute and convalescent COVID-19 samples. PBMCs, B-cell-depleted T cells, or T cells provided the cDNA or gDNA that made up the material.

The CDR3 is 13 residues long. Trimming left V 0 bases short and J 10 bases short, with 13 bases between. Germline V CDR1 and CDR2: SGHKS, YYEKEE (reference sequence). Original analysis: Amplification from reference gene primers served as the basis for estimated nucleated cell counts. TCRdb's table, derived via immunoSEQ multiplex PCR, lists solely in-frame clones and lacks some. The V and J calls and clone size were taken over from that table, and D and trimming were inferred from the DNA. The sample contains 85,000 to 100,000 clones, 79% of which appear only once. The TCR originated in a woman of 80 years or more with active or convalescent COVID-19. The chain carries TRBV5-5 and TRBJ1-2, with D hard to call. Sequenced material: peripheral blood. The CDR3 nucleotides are TGTGCCAGCAGCTTGGCCGCACGGGGAATCTACACCTTC. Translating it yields CASSLAARGIYTF.